Each of the 28 T cell receptor beta chains below was sequenced from the same sample in a study of T-cell reconstitution after alpha-beta-depleted transplantation in children. Study results and limitations: T-cell counts and diversity were attributed mostly to newly produced T cells one year after transplant.

Their specific antigens are unknown. Library preparation (for TCRbeta) was performed with unique molecular identifiers. TCRdb called the PCR reads again in MiXCR, with one record for every CDR3 protein. Here the sample spans 250,000 to 300,000 distinct CDR3 sequences, approximately 7.3% being singletons. This sample comprised peripheral blood, obtained 360 days after TCRalphabeta/CD19-depleted stem cell transplant. The source is a female patient between 2 and 10 years old who had a stem cell transplant for Fanconi anemia, so the T cells may come from the graft donor.

This chain links TRBV7-9 with TRBJ2-1; 8 nucleotides align to TRBD2. The trim removed 4 bases at V and 7 bases at J, leaving 12 bases unmatched. CDR1 is SEHNR and CDR2 is FQNEAQ in the germline V gene (reference sequence). The CDR3 is 16 residues long. CDR3: CASSSLGLGSSNEQFF. The CDR3 coding sequence is TGTGCCAGCAGCTCCCTGGGACTAGGATCGAGTAATGAGCAGTTCTTC.

This clonotype was counted at least ten times. The chain links TRBV4-1 to TRBJ2-1, with 7 bases that match TRBD2. V trimming: 6 bases; J trimming: 9 bases; junction bases outside the gene matches: 5. The CDR3 has 12 amino acids. Germline V gene lookup returns CDR1 MGHRA and CDR2 YSYEKL. CDR3 DNA: TGCGCCAGCAGGTCCATAGCGGGTGAGCAGTTCTTC. This codes for CASRSIAGEQFF.

DNA of the CDR3: TGTGCCAGCAGTACGACAGCGAACACTGAAGCTTTCTTT. Protein sequence: CASSTTANTEAFF. J is TRBJ1-1 and V is TRBV5-6; D might be TRBD1 (5 bases). CDR3 length equals 13 residues. The germline V gene encodes CDR1 SGHDT and CDR2 YYEEEE. V was clipped by 5 bases and J by 1 base, with 9 bases between them.

The table lists this clonotype with many counts. The chain carries TRBV27 and TRBJ1-1, with unresolved D. Germline CDR1 and CDR2: MNHEY and SMNVEV (reference sequence). The length of the CDR3 is 13 residues. V was shortened by 9 bases and J by 0 bases, with 11 bases between the two germline ends. In DNA, the CDR3 is TGTGCCAGTCAGGAATTCATGAACACTGAAGCTTTCTTT. Protein sequence: CASQEFMNTEAFF.

This clonotype has more than one count but fewer than ten. The CDR3: CATGRGGYGYTF. The CDR3 DNA follows: TGTGCCACCGGGCGGGGTGGCTATGGCTACACCTTC. The chain carries TRBV28 and TRBJ1-2; the D is unclear. The CDR3 spans 12 residues. V lost 10 bases and J 4 bases, leaving 13 bases between the germline ends. Looked up from germline, CDR1 is MDHEN and CDR2 is SYDVKM.

The chain carries TRBV7-8 and TRBJ2-2; D ambiguous. Germline V lookup: CDR1 SGHVS, CDR2 FQNEAQ. CDR3 length equals 19 residues. Trimming took off 3 bases at V and 9 bases at J, with 29 bases between the two ends. CDR3 protein: CASSFEVSAEDPAYRELFF. DNA of the CDR3: TGTGCCAGCAGCTTCGAGGTCTCCGCCGAGGACCCAGCTTACAGGGAGCTGTTTTTT.

This clonotype was counted a few times. The V call is TRBV5-1, the J call TRBJ2-5, with no clear D. Germline assignment: CDR1 SGHRS and CDR2 YFSETQ. Trimming took 0 bases from V and 5 from J, leaving 8 bases between them. This CDR3 has 13 amino acids. The CDR3 DNA reads TGCGCCAGCAGCTTGGTGAACGGGGAGACCCAGTACTTC. Amino acid sequence: CASSLVNGETQYF. Variable domain in full (rest from reference TRBV5-1 and TRBJ2-5): KAGVTQTPRYLIKTRGQQVTLSCSPISGHRSVSWYQQTPGQGLQFLFEYFSETQRNKGNFPGRFSGRQFSNSRSEMNVSTLELGDSALYLCASSLVNGETQYFGPGTRLLVL.

This clonotype was picked up a small number of times. The chain couples TRBV6-2 or TRBV6-3 to TRBJ1-1, with D perhaps matching TRBD1 (5 bases). Germline CDR1 MNHEY, CDR2 SVGEGT. Trimming removed 1 base at V and 6 bases at J, with 12 bases between. The length of the CDR3 is 14 residues. The CDR3 spells CASSYWQGWAEAFF. In DNA, the CDR3 is TGTGCCAGCAGTTACTGGCAGGGTTGGGCTGAAGCTTTCTTT.

The chain recombines TRBV6-5 with TRBJ2-2, with D perhaps assigned TRBD1 or TRBD2 (5 bases each). The V end lost 0 bases, the J end lost 7 bases, and 21 bases lay between the germline ends. This CDR3 has 18 amino acids. Germline V gene sequence: CDR1 MNHEY, CDR2 SVGAGI. The DNA for the CDR3 is TGTGCCAGCAGTTACTCGAAGGGGCAAGCAGGGAGTATCGGGGAGCTGTTTTTT. Translated: CASSYSKGQAGSIGELFF.

This clonotype has a handful of counts. The chain couples TRBV20-1 to TRBJ2-1; 8 nucleotides match TRBD1. The CDR3 runs to 14 residues. The V segment lost 5 bases and the J segment 6 bases; nucleotides outside the gene matches: 9. CDR1 is DFQATT and CDR2 is SNEGSKA in the germline V gene (reference sequence). The CDR3 coding sequence is TGCAGTGCTGACGACAGGGGAGTAATCAATGAGCAGTTCTTC. It translates to CSADDRGVINEQFF.

The chain links TRBV28 to TRBJ1-2; perhaps TRBD1 as D (5 bases). Germline-derived CDR1 and CDR2 are MDHEN and SYDVKM. The CDR3 has 16 residues. Deletions cut 3 bases from V and 2 bases from J, with 16 bases between. Written as DNA, the CDR3 is TGTGCCAGCAGTTTGTCTTTCGGGGCAGCAAACTATGGCTACACCTTC. Its protein product is CASSLSFGAANYGYTF.

This clonotype was detected ten times or more. At one end, the junction sequence differs from germline, possibly due to a read error. V is TRBV4-2 and J is TRBJ2-5; D gene uncertain. The CDR3 covers 12 residues. Germline values: CDR1 LGHNA, CDR2 YNFKEQ. The CDR3 region is CASSQDLETQYF. The CDR3 region has the DNA TGCGCCAGCAGCCAAGATTTAGAGACCCAGTACTTC.

Regarding this clonotype: Since the CDR3 does not end with the conserved phenylalanine or tryptophan, this likely comes from a read error. Because the CDR3's place on the DNA is in doubt, the DNA is left out and the CDR3 is given as listed by TCRdb. The CDR3 loop reads CASSQLGGGGYT. The V and J genes are TRBV4-3 and TRBJ1-2. The CDR3 adds up to 12 amino acids, both ends counted. Germline values: CDR1 LGHNA, CDR2 YSLEER.

The sample holds a few counts of this clonotype. The rearrangement links TRBV6-5 to TRBJ2-5, with D perhaps assigned TRBD1 or TRBD2 (5 bases each). V was clipped by 0 bases and J by 3 bases, with 14 bases between them. Germline V gene data show CDR1 as MNHEY and CDR2 as SVGAGI. The CDR3 extends over 16 amino acids. CDR3 in amino acids: CASSYSGEGWEETQYF. The DNA of the CDR3 is TGTGCCAGCAGTTACTCCGGTGAGGGGTGGGAAGAGACCCAGTACTTC.

The rearrangement links TRBV7-2 to TRBJ2-7, with D perhaps being TRBD1 or TRBD2 (6 bases each). Trimming shortened V by 1 base and J by 0 bases, and 13 bases separated the two germline ends. The germline gives CDR1 SGHTA, CDR2 FQGNSA. The CDR3 has 16 amino acids. The CDR3 spells CASSLGVGGPSYEQYF. In DNA, the CDR3 is TGTGCCAGCAGCTTAGGAGTGGGGGGCCCCTCCTACGAGCAGTACTTC. Complete variable domain (other parts from reference TRBV7-2 and TRBJ2-7): GAGVSQSPSNKVTEKGKDVELRCDPISGHTALYWYRQSLGQGLEFLIYFQGNSAPDKSGLPSDRFSAERTGGSVSTLTIQRTQQEDSAVYLCASSLGVGGPSYEQYFGPGTRLTVT.

Worth noting for this clonotype: This may come from a read error, since a much larger clone is one base off. The gene calls are TRBV20-1 and TRBJ2-1, with a weak D call TRBD1 (6 bases). This CDR3 has 13 residues. Germline V lookup: CDR1 DFQATT, CDR2 SNEGSKA (reference sequence). Written as DNA, the CDR3 is TGCGGTGCGTGGACAGCCAGGGATGATGAGCAGTTCTTC. Translating it yields CGAWTARDDEQFF.

This chain connects TRBV7-8 to TRBJ2-5; 8 nucleotides line up with TRBD1. CDR1 SGHVS and CDR2 FQNEAQ come from the germline V gene. The V gene end was trimmed by 2 bases and the J gene end by 2 bases; junction bases not matched to a gene: 16. The CDR3 has 19 amino acids. The CDR3 here is CASSLQSVVGQGFQETQYF. CDR3 DNA sequence: TGTGCCAGCAGCTTACAGTCGGTGGTCGGACAGGGCTTTCAAGAGACCCAGTACTTC.

This clonotype was observed a handful of times. J is TRBJ2-1 and V is TRBV18, with D perhaps TRBD2 (5 bases). Trimming shortened V by 0 bases and J by 2 bases, and 8 bases separated the two germline ends. CDR3 size: 15 residues. From germline, CDR1 is KGHSH and CDR2 LQKENI. The DNA of the CDR3 is TGTGCCAGCTCACCACCGGCACTAGCCTACAATGAGCAGTTCTTC. Amino acid sequence: CASSPPALAYNEQFF.

This clonotype has at least ten counts. The V and J genes are TRBV12-3 or TRBV12-4 and TRBJ2-7; a possible D gene is TRBD1 (5 bases). This CDR3 is built from 15 residues. V was clipped by 4 bases and J by 3 bases, with 16 bases between them. This chain's CDR3 is CASSYGQGFNYEQYF. The DNA for the CDR3 is TGTGCCAGCAGTTATGGGCAGGGATTCAACTACGAGCAGTACTTC.

This clonotype appeared many times. The V call is TRBV25-1, the J call TRBJ2-3; no clear D gene. The CDR3 length is 13 residues. V was trimmed by 4 bases and J by 5 bases, leaving 10 bases between them. The germline CDR1 and CDR2 sequences are MGHDK and SYGVNS. Here the CDR3 reads CASSVNQVDTQYF. CDR3 nucleotides: TGTGCCAGCAGTGTAAATCAAGTAGATACGCAGTATTTT.

This clonotype was detected many times. This chain connects TRBV29-1 to TRBJ2-7, with 8 nucleotides matching TRBD2. This CDR3 is built from 16 residues. The V and J ends lost 7 bases and 2 bases, in that order; junction bases with no gene match: 16. Germline V gene lookup returns CDR1 SQVTM and CDR2 ANQGSEA. The CDR3 is CSARSSFSGTTYEQYF. The CDR3 DNA reads TGCAGCGCCCGCTCCTCTTTTAGCGGGACTACCTACGAGCAGTACTTC.

This clonotype showed up many times. The chain has TRBV6-6 and TRBJ1-2; D uncertain. The V gene lost 3 bases and the J gene lost 6 bases, with 8 bases spanning the gap. Germline V gives CDR1 MNHNY, CDR2 SVGAGI (reference sequence). The CDR3 spans 12 residues. The CDR3 region is CASSYWENGYTF. CDR3 coding DNA: TGTGCCAGCAGTTATTGGGAGAATGGCTACACCTTC.

V is TRBV18 and J is TRBJ2-1, with 8 bases fitting TRBD1. The CDR3 length is 16 residues. CDR1 is KGHSH, CDR2 LQKENI, per germline. After removal of 2 bases from V and 1 base from J, the junction contained 4 bases not matched to a gene. CDR3 bases: TGTGCCAGCTCACCAATGACAGGGGCATCCTACAATGAGCAGTTCTTC. Its translation: CASSPMTGASYNEQFF.

This clonotype occurred a few times. V usage is TRBV11-2 and J usage is TRBJ1-2; TRBD1 might be the D (5 bases). Per germline, CDR1 SGHAT and CDR2 FQNNGV. The CDR3 has 17 residues. Between the trimmed V and J ends, which lost 4 bases and 0 bases, there was a span of 18 bases. CDR3 amino acids: CASSSPPWTQTNYGYTF. The CDR3 DNA reads as TGTGCCAGCAGCTCCCCCCCATGGACACAAACTAACTATGGCTACACCTTC.

The rearrangement joins TRBV3-1 to TRBJ1-1, with D possibly being TRBD1 (6 bases). The CDR3 sequence is 12 residues long. Per the germline V gene, CDR1 is LGHDT and CDR2 is YNNKEL (reference sequence). Trimming left V 4 bases short and J 10 bases short, with 13 bases between. In DNA, the CDR3 is TGTGCCAGCAGCCCGGTGGGGGCCGGAGCTTTCTTT. Translating it yields CASSPVGAGAFF.

This chain joins TRBV19 and TRBJ2-5; 8 positions agree with TRBD2. This CDR3 comprises 14 residues. V was clipped by 7 bases and J by 0 bases; unmatched bases: 4. CDR1 is LNHDA, CDR2 SQIVND, per germline (reference sequence). CDR3 in DNA: TGTGCCAGTAAGATTAGCGGGAACCAAGAGACCCAGTACTTC. It is translated as CASKISGNQETQYF.

At least ten counts were recorded for this clonotype. The chain carries TRBV4-2 and TRBJ2-2; 8 bases are shared with TRBD2. With 1 base clipped from V and 3 bases from J, the junction kept 4 bases outside the gene matches. CDR1 is LGHNA and CDR2 is YNFKEQ in the germline V gene. The CDR3 is made up of 16 amino acids. The CDR3 here is CASSQAGGLDTGELFF. DNA for the CDR3: TGTGCCAGCAGCCAAGCGGGGGGGCTGGACACCGGGGAGCTGTTTTTT.

This clonotype was counted ten times or more. The gene calls are TRBV28 and TRBJ2-3; 9 bases fit TRBD1. This CDR3 has 15 residues. The trim removed 2 bases at V and 5 bases at J, leaving 5 bases unmatched. Germline lookup yields CDR1 MDHEN and CDR2 SYDVKM. CDR3 DNA: TGTGCCAGCAGTTTAGGGGGACAGGGTGGAGATACGCAGTATTTT. Amino acids: CASSLGGQGGDTQYF.